This T cell receptor beta chain was recovered during a study of response to subunit inactivated influenza vaccine. The sample holds a few counts of this clonotype. The CDR3 covers 13 residues. Germline CDR1 and CDR2: SQVTM and ANQGSEA. V shed 3 bases and J shed 5 bases, with 13 bases lying between them. Each CDR3 protein is one row after TCRdb ran MiXCR on the RT-PCR reads. The sample has around 760,000 distinct CDR3 sequences; approximately 13% are singletons. The V and J genes are TRBV29-1 and TRBJ2-5; the D is unclear. Here the sequenced sample was PBMCs from blood, taken roughly 15 days before vaccination. The receptor comes from a man aged 50-60 years who received an inactivated influenza vaccine. CDR3 amino acids: CSVDKVNGETQYF. The DNA for the CDR3 is TGCAGCGTTGATAAGGTGAACGGCGAGACCCAGTACTTC.